The TCR beta chain described here comes from a study of blood T cell repertoires in COVID-19. Only in-frame clones appear in the TCRdb table, and some are missing; sequencing was by immunoSEQ multiplex PCR. The table shows approximately 170,000 clones, with about 85% occurring only once. The sequencing sample was made of peripheral blood. The TCR originated in a woman aged 80 or older with COVID-19, enrolled during active disease.

The CDR3 is CASSPEGGWADTQYF. The CDR3 DNA reads as TGTGCCAGCAGCCCCGAGGGGGGGTGGGCAGATACGCAGTATTTT. V usage is TRBV9 and J usage is TRBJ2-3; D may be TRBD2 (7 bases). Trimming took 4 bases from V and 4 from J, leaving 16 bases between them. The CDR3 sequence is 15 residues long. CDR1 and CDR2 from the germline V gene are SGDLS and YYNGEE.